Following are 28 T cell receptor beta chains from one sample sequenced in a study of CD4 T cells in relation to SARS-CoV-2 and coronaviruses. Produced via immunoSEQ multiplex PCR; TCRdb's table is partial and in-frame only. The sample contains around 62,000 clones, around 93% of which appear only once. CD4+ T cells from unexposed donors were obtained before the COVID-19 pandemic (2011-2018). Sequencing used naive CD4+ T cells from PBMCs. Subset here: naive CD4+ T cells isolated by negative enrichment. The source of these receptors is a human donor in good health.

In DNA form, the CDR3 reads TGTGCCGGCCTAGCGCCAAACTACGAGCAGTACTTC. Encoded protein: CAGLAPNYEQYF. V usage is TRBV2 and J usage is TRBJ2-7, with D perhaps TRBD2 (6 bases). The V gene's germline CDR1 is SNHLY and CDR2 FYNNEI. Trimming left V 11 bases short and J 3 bases short, with 14 bases between. The CDR3 is 12 residues long.

The chain recombines TRBV14 with TRBJ1-1, with 12 bases lining up with TRBD1. This CDR3 spans 21 amino acids. Looked up from germline, CDR1 is SGHDN and CDR2 is FVKESK. After removal of 3 bases from V and 5 bases from J, the junction contained 22 bases not matched to a gene. DNA of the CDR3: TGTGCCAGCAGCCAGGGACAGGGGGCGAGCGGAATCTATGGAATTGCGACTGAAGCTTTCTTT. This gives the protein CASSQGQGASGIYGIATEAFF.

This chain joins TRBV5-1 and TRBJ2-1, with D perhaps TRBD1 (5 bases). The length of the CDR3 is 16 residues. Germline CDR1 is SGHRS and CDR2 is YFSETQ. V dropped 8 bases and J dropped 5 bases, with 23 bases sitting between them. DNA of the CDR3: TGCGCCAGAAAGGAGAGAGTCAGGGTAGGGGACAATGAGCAGTTCTTC. Translation gives CARKERVRVGDNEQFF.

This clone was counted a single time. CDR3 nucleotides: TGTGCCAGCAGTTTGTGGGGGCTCACTAATGAAAAACTGTTTTTT. It yields the protein CASSLWGLTNEKLFF. This chain uses TRBV27 with TRBJ1-4; D might be TRBD1 (6 bases). CDR1 is MNHEY and CDR2 is SMNVEV in the germline V gene (reference sequence). The ends were cut back, 3 bases at V and 2 bases at J, with 10 bases in the middle. The CDR3 runs 15 residues.

J is TRBJ1-6 and V is TRBV19, with TRBD1 as a possible D gene (6 bases). The germline V and J ends were trimmed by 9 bases and 5 bases, with 14 bases remaining between them. The CDR3 sequence is 14 residues long. The germline CDR1 and CDR2 sequences are LNHDA and SQIVND (reference sequence). Here the CDR3 reads CASQIRTDNSPLHF. DNA for the CDR3: TGTGCCAGCCAGATCCGGACAGATAATTCACCCCTCCACTTT.

This CDR3 reads CARAVSAGGVYEQYF. DNA for the CDR3: TGTGCCAGAGCGGTGTCAGCGGGAGGGGTCTACGAGCAGTACTTC. V is TRBV2 and J is TRBJ2-7; 10 positions agree with TRBD2. The CDR3 has 15 residues. Germline CDR1 is SNHLY and CDR2 is FYNNEI. Unmatched junction bases numbered 11, after V lost 9 bases and J lost 3 bases.

V usage is TRBV28 and J usage is TRBJ2-3; 12 nucleotides agree with TRBD2. This CDR3 comprises 17 residues. Per germline, CDR1 MDHEN and CDR2 SYDVKM. J lost 2 bases, V lost 5 bases, and 8 bases had no gene match. The CDR3 reads CASSGGGLAGNTDTQYF. DNA for the CDR3: TGTGCCAGCAGTGGGGGGGGACTAGCGGGCAACACAGATACGCAGTATTTT.

The gene calls are TRBV2 and TRBJ2-1; no clear D gene. The CDR3 is 10 residues long. Germline V CDR1 and CDR2: SNHLY, FYNNEI. V gave up 7 bases and J gave up 7 bases, with 5 bases separating them. CDR3 loop: CASTGNEQFF. CDR3 DNA: TGTGCCAGCACAGGAAATGAGCAGTTCTTC.

The CDR3 nucleotides are TGTGCCTGGAGTAAAGGGACAGGGAACGCCTACGAGCAGTACTTC. It is translated as CAWSKGTGNAYEQYF. The V call is TRBV30, the J call TRBJ2-7, with 9 bases identical to TRBD1. The CDR3 runs to 15 residues. V was clipped by 2 bases and J by 2 bases; unmatched bases: 7. Germline CDR1 and CDR2: GTSNPN and SVGIG (reference sequence).

The chain carries TRBV7-9 and TRBJ2-7; D remains ambiguous. Germline-derived CDR1 and CDR2 are SEHNR and FQNEAQ (reference sequence). CDR3 length: 14 residues. Trimming removed 1 base from V and 1 base from J, with 8 bases in between. CDR3 in amino acids: CASSLDTTSYEQYF. The CDR3 bases are TGTGCCAGCAGCTTAGATACCACTTCCTACGAGCAGTACTTC.

The CDR3 sequence: CASSFGDQPQHF. As DNA, the CDR3 is TGTGCCAGCAGCTTCGGCGATCAGCCCCAGCATTTT. The chain recombines TRBV7-9 with TRBJ1-5; D gene unclear. Looked up from germline, CDR1 is SEHNR and CDR2 is FQNEAQ (reference sequence). The CDR3 covers 12 residues. With 3 bases removed from V and 5 bases from J, the gap between germline ends came to 5 bases.

The chain recombines TRBV19 with TRBJ1-2; TRBD1 is a possible D gene (6 bases). Germline loops: CDR1 LNHDA, CDR2 SQIVND (reference sequence). V lost 4 bases to trimming and J lost 5 bases, with 8 bases between them. The CDR3 has 12 residues. CDR3 nucleotide sequence: TGTGCCAGTAGTACACAGGGTTATGGCTACACCTTC. This codes for CASSTQGYGYTF.

This chain connects TRBV6-5 to TRBJ1-4, with 9 nucleotides matching TRBD1. Trimming cost V 7 bases and J 8 bases; bases outside gene matches: 8. The V gene's germline CDR1 is MNHEY and CDR2 SVGAGI. This CDR3 has 14 residues. CDR3 region: CASTVDRGKEKLFF. CDR3 in DNA: TGTGCCAGCACCGTTGACAGGGGGAAAGAAAAACTGTTTTTT.

V usage is TRBV4-2 and J usage is TRBJ2-7; D is uncertain. Germline CDR1 reads LGHNA; CDR2 reads YNFKEQ. This CDR3 is built from 16 residues. V was cut by 4 bases and J by 2 bases, with 18 bases left in between. This CDR3 is CASSPSGEKLTYEQYF. The CDR3 bases are TGTGCCAGCAGCCCCTCAGGAGAAAAGCTCACCTACGAGCAGTACTTC.

This chain joins TRBV18 and TRBJ2-5; no clear D gene. From germline, CDR1 is KGHSH and CDR2 LQKENI. The CDR3 covers 14 residues. Trimming cost V 0 bases and J 2 bases, with 7 bases left between them. Here the CDR3 DNA reads TGTGCCAGCTCACCACCAAGTAAACAAGAGACCCAGTACTTC. Translated: CASSPPSKQETQYF.

V and J are TRBV2 and TRBJ2-1, with D perhaps matching TRBD2 (5 bases). The germline gives CDR1 SNHLY, CDR2 FYNNEI. The CDR3 runs 13 residues. The CDR3 DNA is TGTATAAGCGGCGGCCACACCTACAATGAGCAGTTCTTC. Translating it yields CISGGHTYNEQFF. The whole variable domain, filled in from reference TRBV2 and TRBJ2-1, reads EPEVTQTPSHQVTQMGQEVILRCVPISNHLYFYWYRQILGQKVEFLVSFYNNEISEKSEIFDDQFSVERPDGSNFTLKIRSTKLEDSAMYFCISGGHTYNEQFFGPGTRLTVL.

As DNA, the CDR3 is TGTGCCAGCAGCTACAGGGAAGGGGCCACTGAAGCTTTCTTT. It yields the protein CASSYREGATEAFF. This chain links TRBV5-5 with TRBJ1-1; tentatively, D is TRBD1 (6 bases). CDR1 is SGHKS, CDR2 YYEKEE, per germline (reference sequence). The CDR3 runs 14 residues. V shed 3 bases and J shed 4 bases, with 13 bases lying between them. The variable domain in full, completed from reference TRBV5-5 and TRBJ1-1, reads DAGVTQSPTHLIKTRGQQVTLRCSPISGHKSVSWYQQVLGQGPQFIFQYYEKEERGRGNFPDRFSARQFPNYSSELNVNALLLGDSALYLCASSYREGATEAFFGQGTRLTVV.

This clone came up once. One end of the junction fails to match germline, which may point to a read error. The chain links TRBV18 to TRBJ1-1; 7 bases line up with TRBD1. Per germline, CDR1 KGHSH and CDR2 LQKENI. The CDR3 contains 14 residues. The CDR3 nucleotides are TGTGCCAGCTCACCCCAACAGGGGAACTCTGAAGCTTTCTTT. Its protein product is CASSPQQGNSEAFF.

The rearrangement links TRBV2 to TRBJ1-5, with D unclear. Germline V gene data show CDR1 as SNHLY and CDR2 as FYNNEI. With 5 bases removed from V and 0 bases from J, the gap between germline ends came to 5 bases. The CDR3 is 13 residues long. The CDR3, as DNA: TGTGCCAGCAGTTTCTATAGCAATCAGCCCCAGCATTTT. Protein: CASSFYSNQPQHF.

The chain uses TRBV12-3 or TRBV12-4 and TRBJ2-5; 10 bases agree with TRBD2. The CDR3 runs to 13 residues. The V and J ends lost 5 bases and 4 bases, in that order; junction bases with no gene match: 1. CDR3 nucleotide sequence: TGTGCCAGCAGTCGACTAGCGGGAGAGACCCAGTACTTC. As protein: CASSRLAGETQYF.

The J gene is TRBJ1-2, the V gene TRBV28; a weak D match, TRBD1 (5 bases). V lost 8 bases and J 4 bases, leaving 14 bases between the germline ends. Per the germline V gene, CDR1 is MDHEN and CDR2 is SYDVKM. The CDR3 sequence is 13 residues long. CDR3 residues: CASVAGGGYGYTF. CDR3 coding DNA: TGTGCCAGCGTGGCCGGGGGGGGCTATGGCTACACCTTC.

This chain uses TRBV5-1 with TRBJ2-3; 8 positions match TRBD1. V trimming: 4 bases; J trimming: 3 bases; junction bases outside the gene matches: 4. CDR3 length equals 14 residues. The germline gives CDR1 SGHRS, CDR2 YFSETQ. The CDR3 nucleotides are TGCGCCAGCAGCCTTTGGACAGGGACAGATACGCAGTATTTT. Translation: CASSLWTGTDTQYF.

The gene calls are TRBV10-3 and TRBJ2-7, with D possibly TRBD1 on 6 matching bases. The CDR3 contains 15 residues. Per the germline V gene, CDR1 is ENHRY and CDR2 is SYGVKD. With 2 bases removed from V and 2 bases from J, the gap between germline ends came to 13 bases. The CDR3 nucleotides read TGTGCCATCAGTGAGCTCGGAGAGGGGGCCTACGAGCAGTACTTC. Translated: CAISELGEGAYEQYF.

The chain has TRBV27 and TRBJ2-3; the match to TRBD2 covers 8 bases. V lost 6 bases and J lost 3; bases outside the gene matches: 5. Germline V CDR1 and CDR2: MNHEY, SMNVEV (reference sequence). The CDR3 extends over 14 amino acids. CDR3 sequence: CASRKRELTDTQYF. Here the CDR3 DNA reads TGTGCCAGCAGGAAGCGGGAGTTGACAGATACGCAGTATTTT.

The chain has TRBV28 and TRBJ1-2; D not certain. Trimming removed 5 bases from V and 4 bases from J, with 11 bases in between. The CDR3 extends over 13 amino acids. The germline gives CDR1 MDHEN, CDR2 SYDVKM. CDR3 in DNA: TGTGCCAGCAGTGAATTGACCCTCTATGGCTACACCTTC. This sequence encodes CASSELTLYGYTF.

V and J are TRBV3-1 (or the pseudogene TRBV3-2) and TRBJ2-7; a weak D match, TRBD1 (6 bases). Germline V CDR1 and CDR2: LGHDT, YNNKEL (reference sequence). Trimming shortened V by 3 bases and J by 4 bases, and 22 bases separated the two germline ends. CDR3 size: 17 residues. CDR3 DNA sequence: TGTGCCAGCAGCCACCCCGGTGCCGGGACACAACTTTACGAGCAGTACTTC. This translates into CASSHPGAGTQLYEQYF.

This chain joins TRBV28 and TRBJ2-1; 8 bases match TRBD2. CDR1 is MDHEN, CDR2 SYDVKM, per germline. The CDR3 has 15 amino acids. With 3 bases clipped from V and 6 bases from J, the junction kept 7 bases outside the gene matches. CDR3 nucleotide sequence: TGTGCCAGCAGTTTCCCGGGACTAGTTTTCAATGAGCAGTTCTTC. This codes for CASSFPGLVFNEQFF.

This chain links TRBV7-2 with TRBJ2-3; no clear D gene. Germline V lookup: CDR1 SGHTA, CDR2 FQGNSA. With 1 base removed from V and 0 bases from J, the gap between germline ends came to 8 bases. This CDR3 is 15 amino acids long. The CDR3 spells CASSLGGPSTDTQYF. CDR3 nucleotide sequence: TGTGCCAGCAGCTTAGGCGGTCCCAGCACAGATACGCAGTATTTT.